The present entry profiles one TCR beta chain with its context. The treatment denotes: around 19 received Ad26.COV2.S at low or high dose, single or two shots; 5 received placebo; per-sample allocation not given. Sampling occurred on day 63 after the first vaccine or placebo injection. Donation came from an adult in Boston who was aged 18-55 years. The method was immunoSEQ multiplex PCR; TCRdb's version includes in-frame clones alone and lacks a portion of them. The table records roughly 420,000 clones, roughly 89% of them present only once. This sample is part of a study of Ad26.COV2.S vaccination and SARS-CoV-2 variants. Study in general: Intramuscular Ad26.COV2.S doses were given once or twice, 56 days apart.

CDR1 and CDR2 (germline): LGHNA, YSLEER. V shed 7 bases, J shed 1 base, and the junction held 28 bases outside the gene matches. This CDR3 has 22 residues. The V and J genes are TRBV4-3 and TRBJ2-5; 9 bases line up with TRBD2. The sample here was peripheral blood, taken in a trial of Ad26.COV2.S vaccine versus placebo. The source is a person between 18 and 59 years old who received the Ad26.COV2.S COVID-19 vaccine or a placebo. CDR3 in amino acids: CASTPTSSRLCLAGPVQETQYF. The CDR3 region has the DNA TGCGCCAGCACACCAACATCCTCAAGGCTATGTCTAGCGGGGCCCGTCCAAGAGACCCAGTACTTC.